The 23 T cell receptor beta chains below come from one sample, sequenced in a study of T-cell memory formation after mild COVID-19. TCRdb analysed the 5' RACE reads with MiXCR anew, one entry per CDR3 protein. The table has approximately 490,000 distinct CDR3 sequences, just over 20% seen once; the top ten hold around 12%. Sequencing was carried out using PBMCs or a T cell subset sorted from them (not recorded which). These receptors all stem from an adult woman who had mild COVID-19 (a few samples of this study predate the infection). Cell type and time point are not known.

The chain is built from TRBV3-1 and TRBJ2-7; D gene uncertain. CDR1 is LGHDT, CDR2 YNNKEL, per germline (reference sequence). The germline V and J ends were trimmed by 5 bases and 6 bases, with 8 bases remaining between them. The CDR3 covers 11 residues. CDR3 residues: CASSRVSEQYF. The CDR3 DNA is TGTGCCAGCAGCAGGGTTTCCGAGCAGTACTTC.

This clonotype was counted between two and nine times. The V call is TRBV5-4, the J call TRBJ2-7; TRBD2 aligns across 14 bases. Germline assignment: CDR1 SGHNT and CDR2 YYREEE (reference sequence). V was clipped by 0 bases and J by 3 bases; unmatched bases: 2. The CDR3 covers 16 residues. In nucleotides, the CDR3 is TGTGCCAGCAGCTTGGAGGGACTAGCGGGAGTCTACGAGCAGTACTTC. Its protein is CASSLEGLAGVYEQYF.

The V and J genes are TRBV7-9 and TRBJ2-5; D assignment may be TRBD1 or TRBD2 (5 bases each). The germline V gene encodes CDR1 SEHNR and CDR2 FQNEAQ (reference sequence). V was pared by 2 bases and J by 4 bases, with 26 bases between. The CDR3 covers 19 residues. The CDR3 region has the DNA TGTGCCAGCAGCTTATTACCGGCAGCGGTAGGGGCTCGGGGAGAGACCCAGTACTTC. This codes for CASSLLPAAVGARGETQYF.

The rearrangement uses TRBV15 and TRBJ1-5, with 8 positions matching TRBD1. Germline assignment: CDR1 LNHNV and CDR2 YYDKDF (reference sequence). V was pared by 6 bases and J by 8 bases, with 6 bases of the junction left unmatched. The CDR3 length is 13 residues. CDR3 in amino acids: CATRMDRAEPQHF. The CDR3 nucleotides are TGTGCCACCAGGATGGACAGGGCGGAGCCCCAGCATTTT.

V gene TRBV9 combines with J gene TRBJ1-1; tentative D call: TRBD1 (5 bases). This CDR3 is 14 amino acids long. V lost 0 bases and J 7 bases, leaving 13 bases between the germline ends. Germline assignment: CDR1 SGDLS and CDR2 YYNGEE. In DNA, the CDR3 is TGTGCCAGCAGCGTAGACAGGAGAGAAGGTGAAGCTTTCTTT. It yields the protein CASSVDRREGEAFF.

V is TRBV6-6 and J is TRBJ2-2; D is possibly TRBD2 (7 bases). Trimming left V 5 bases short and J 3 bases short, with 25 bases between. The CDR3 covers 19 residues. CDR1 MNHNY and CDR2 SVGAGI come from the germline V gene (reference sequence). This chain's CDR3 is CASSHGPWKRGADTGELFF. In DNA form, the CDR3 reads TGTGCCAGCAGTCACGGCCCTTGGAAACGGGGGGCTGACACCGGGGAGCTGTTTTTT.

In this sample, this clonotype turned up a few times. V gene TRBV15 combines with J gene TRBJ1-5, with no clear D. The V and J ends lost 3 bases and 0 bases respectively, with 6 bases between them. This CDR3 has 14 residues. CDR1 is LNHNV and CDR2 is YYDKDF in the germline V gene (reference sequence). This CDR3 reads CATSSVYSNQPQHF. The CDR3 nucleotides are TGTGCCACCAGCAGCGTTTATAGCAATCAGCCCCAGCATTTT.

The V and J genes are TRBV5-1 and TRBJ2-3; TRBD2 agrees at 13 bases. CDR3 size: 18 residues. The J segment lost 2 bases and the V segment lost 2 bases, leaving 8 bases of the junction unmatched. Germline-derived CDR1 and CDR2 are SGHRS and YFSETQ. In nucleotides, the CDR3 is TGCGCCAGCAGCTTATCCGGGACTAGCGGGAAGTTCACAGATACGCAGTATTTT. Protein product: CASSLSGTSGKFTDTQYF.

This clonotype was counted a single time. Written as DNA, the CDR3 is TGTGCCAGCAGCTTACAGGTAGATACGCAGTATTTT. It specifies CASSLQVDTQYF. This chain connects TRBV7-8 to TRBJ2-3; no definite D call. The CDR3 has 12 amino acids. CDR1 and CDR2 from the germline V gene are SGHVS and FQNEAQ. The V gene lost 2 bases and the J gene lost 5 bases, with 5 bases spanning the gap.

This sequence joins TRBV4-3 and TRBJ1-1; D remains unclear. V lost 5 bases and J 2 bases, leaving 18 bases between the germline ends. The CDR3 has 16 residues. Germline loops: CDR1 LGHNA, CDR2 YSLEER. The DNA for the CDR3 is TGCGCCAGCAGCGAGGAGATAGGGAGGTTCAACACTGAAGCTTTCTTT. Protein product: CASSEEIGRFNTEAFF.

This clonotype was recorded a few times. The V call is TRBV27, the J call TRBJ1-5; 8 bases fit TRBD1. The CDR3 has 17 residues. V lost 5 bases and J lost 1; bases outside the gene matches: 10. The germline gives CDR1 MNHEY, CDR2 SMNVEV (reference sequence). This CDR3 reads CASSHQTGGRSNQPQHF. The CDR3 DNA sequence: TGTGCCAGCAGTCACCAAACAGGGGGAAGAAGCAATCAGCCCCAGCATTTT.

This chain uses TRBV10-3 with TRBJ1-2; D gene ambiguous. The CDR3 contains 12 residues. Germline CDR1 reads ENHRY; CDR2 reads SYGVKD. V was trimmed by 11 bases and J by 8 bases, leaving 18 bases between them. The CDR3 coding sequence is TGTGCCGCATCCGGGCAGGTCGAAGGCTACACCTTC. Translating gives CAASGQVEGYTF.

In this sample, this clonotype turned up many times. The V call is TRBV30, the J call TRBJ1-2; the D is unclear. There are 12 residues in the CDR3. V lost 0 bases to trimming and J lost 4 bases, with 6 bases between them. CDR1 is GTSNPN, CDR2 SVGIG, per germline (reference sequence). The CDR3 nucleotides read TGTGCCTGGAGTGTAGGCGGCTATGGCTACACCTTC. It codes for CAWSVGGYGYTF. Drawing the rest from reference TRBV30 and TRBJ1-2, the complete variable domain is SQTIHQWPATLVQPVGSPLSLECTVEGTSNPNLYWYRQAAGRGLQLLFYSVGIGQISSEVPQNLSASRPQDRQFILSSKKLLLSDSGFYLCAWSVGGYGYTFGSGTRLTVV.

The J gene is TRBJ2-3, the V gene TRBV3-1, with D perhaps matching TRBD2 (5 bases). V lost 4 bases and J lost 3, with 14 bases in between. The CDR3 consists of 15 residues. Per germline, CDR1 LGHDT and CDR2 YNNKEL (reference sequence). The CDR3 loop reads CASSPRTLGTDTQYF. For the CDR3, the DNA is TGTGCCAGCAGCCCGCGGACTCTGGGGACAGATACGCAGTATTTT.

The rearrangement uses TRBV13 and TRBJ2-3; the D is unclear. Germline values: CDR1 PRHDT, CDR2 FYEKMQ (reference sequence). The CDR3 covers 13 residues. Trimming shortened V by 5 bases and J by 1 base, and 7 bases separated the two germline ends. The CDR3 nucleotides are TGTGCCAGCAGCAAAAGGGGCACAGATACGCAGTATTTT. The encoded protein is CASSKRGTDTQYF.

This clonotype was detected only a few times. The rearrangement uses TRBV6-6 and TRBJ1-1, with a tentative D call TRBD1 (5 bases). The CDR3 runs 14 residues. Germline-derived CDR1 and CDR2 are MNHNY and SVGAGI (reference sequence). V was shortened by 9 bases and J by 6 bases, with 20 bases between the two germline ends. The CDR3 here is CASIKPGGVSEAFF. The CDR3 coding sequence is TGTGCCAGTATAAAACCGGGGGGGGTTTCTGAAGCTTTCTTT.

The rearrangement uses TRBV14 and TRBJ1-6; TRBD1 aligns across 7 bases. CDR3 length: 15 residues. Trimming removed 4 bases from V and 2 bases from J; junction bases left unmatched: 2. The germline V gene has CDR1 SGHDN and CDR2 FVKESK. The CDR3 loop reads CASSRQGPYNSPLHF. CDR3 in DNA: TGTGCCAGCAGCCGACAGGGCCCCTATAATTCACCCCTCCACTTT.

This clonotype has just a few counts. This chain joins TRBV7-3 and TRBJ2-1; a possible D gene is TRBD1 (5 bases). Trimming cost V 1 base and J 5 bases, with 9 bases left between them. The CDR3 length is 14 residues. CDR1 SGHTA and CDR2 FQGTGA come from the germline V gene. The CDR3 sequence is CASSLIDSNNEQFF. CDR3 in DNA: TGTGCCAGCAGCTTAATCGACAGCAACAATGAGCAGTTCTTC.

This clonotype has just a few counts. V gene TRBV4-3 combines with J gene TRBJ2-3; D is perhaps TRBD1 or TRBD2 (5 bases each). Trimming removed 0 bases at V and 0 bases at J, with 13 bases between. Per the germline V gene, CDR1 is LGHNA and CDR2 is YSLEER. CDR3 length: 17 residues. DNA for the CDR3: TGCGCCAGCAGCCAAGACCCGGGACGCTGGAGCACAGATACGCAGTATTTT. It specifies CASSQDPGRWSTDTQYF.

This clonotype appeared a few times. The chain carries TRBV21-1 and TRBJ2-2. TRBV21-1 is flagged as a pseudogene. This CDR3 region has 14 residues. The DNA for the CDR3 is TGTGCCAGCAGCCATTGGGGATGCACCGGGGAGCTGTTTTTT. Translation: CASSHWGCTGELFF.

This chain joins TRBV24-1 and TRBJ2-3; D call uncertain. V was clipped by 4 bases and J by 3 bases, with 10 bases between them. The germline V gene has CDR1 KGHDR and CDR2 SFDVKD. The CDR3 is 14 amino acids. In DNA form, the CDR3 reads TGTGCCACCAGTGAAAGGGTGAGGACAGATACGCAGTATTTT. Protein sequence: CATSERVRTDTQYF.

The rearrangement joins TRBV5-1 to TRBJ2-4, with 12 bases identical to TRBD2. Germline loops: CDR1 SGHRS, CDR2 YFSETQ. This CDR3 has 17 residues. With 0 bases clipped from V and 9 bases from J, the junction kept 10 bases outside the gene matches. The CDR3 loop is CASSLGYLTSGGVIQYF. The DNA of the CDR3 is TGCGCCAGCAGCTTGGGTTACTTGACTAGCGGGGGCGTCATTCAGTACTTC. Filled out from reference TRBV5-1 and TRBJ2-4, the complete variable domain reads KAGVTQTPRYLIKTRGQQVTLSCSPISGHRSVSWYQQTPGQGLQFLFEYFSETQRNKGNFPGRFSGRQFSNSRSEMNVSTLELGDSALYLCASSLGYLTSGGVIQYFGAGTRLSVL.

This clonotype showed up many times. The rearrangement uses TRBV12-3 or TRBV12-4 and TRBJ2-3; maybe TRBD1 (6 bases). Between the trimmed V and J ends, which lost 7 bases and 2 bases, there was a span of 13 bases. CDR3 size: 14 residues. CDR3 coding DNA: TGTGCCAGCACCCAACAGGGTCCCACAGATACGCAGTATTTT. As protein: CASTQQGPTDTQYF.